This T cell receptor beta chain was sequenced during a study of T cells after yellow fever vaccination. MiXCR, applied by TCRdb to the 5' RACE reads, yields one record per CDR3 protein. The sample carries around 320,000 distinct CDR3 sequences, about 10% recorded once. This CDR3 comprises 13 residues. Trimming took 7 bases from V and 5 from J, leaving 14 bases between them. The J gene is TRBJ2-5, the V gene TRBV12-3 or TRBV12-4; TRBD2 might be the D (5 bases). The material was CD4+ T cells sorted from PBMCs, obtained 45 days after the yellow fever booster vaccination. The TCR was taken from a man aged 18 to 29 who received the YFV17D yellow fever vaccine. DNA for the CDR3: TGTGCCAGCACATGGTCCGGGGTTGAGACCCAGTACTTC. It yields the protein CASTWSGVETQYF.